The rows below give T cell receptor beta chains drawn from one sample of a study of shared clonotypes between healthy human individuals. Only in-frame clones appear in the TCRdb table, and some are missing; sequencing was by immunoSEQ multiplex PCR. This table holds more than 90,000 clones, roughly 69% found once. Sequenced input: memory CD8+ T cells sorted from blood. The receptors stem from a man aged 25-45 years in good health. Each CDR3 is given with its conserved first and last residue. The D gene is left open where the match is weak. Clone size is not always given. Where it is, it says once, few, many or a class for expanded clones.

>-|TRBJ1-2|-|TRBV28
CASSQEGFNYGYTF
TGTGCCAGCAGTCAAGAGGGCTTCAACTATGGCTACACCTTC
>TRBD1|TRBJ2-5|-|TRBV29-1
CSVEDPRTGEYQETQYF
TGCAGCGTTGAAGACCCCAGGACAGGGGAATACCAAGAGACCCAGTACTTC
>TRBD1|TRBJ2-5|-|TRBV14
CASSQKDRVATGETQYF
TGTGCCAGCAGCCAAAAGGACAGGGTGGCCACCGGGGAGACCCAGTACTTC
>-|TRBJ1-2|-|TRBV19
CASTTGTEGNYGYTF
TGTGCCAGTACCACGGGGACGGAGGGAAACTATGGCTACACCTTC
>-|TRBJ1-1|few|TRBV25-1
CASGGAEAFF
TGTGCCAGTGGCGGAGCCGAAGCTTTCTTT
>TRBD2|TRBJ2-3|-|TRBV28
CASSTGLAGLSTDTQYF
TGTGCCAGCAGTACGGGACTAGCGGGACTCAGCACAGATACGCAGTATTTT
>-|TRBJ2-7|-|TRBV5-6
CASSEGPAGYEQYF
TGTGCCAGCAGCGAGGGACCGGCGGGCTACGAGCAGTACTTC
>-|TRBJ2-5|-|TRBV7-6
CASRGYLWGSRETQYF
TGTGCCAGCAGGGGGTACCTATGGGGATCTCGGGAGACCCAGTACTTC
>TRBD1|TRBJ1-1|once|TRBV6-1
CASSADRGATEAFF
TGTGCCAGCAGTGCGGACAGGGGGGCAACTGAAGCTTTCTTT
>TRBD1|TRBJ1-4|-|TRBV7-8
CASSFYGTGYEKLFF
TGTGCCAGCAGCTTTTACGGGACAGGGTATGAAAAACTGTTTTTT
>TRBD1|TRBJ2-1|-|TRBV16
CASNPDRKDEQFF
TGTGCCAGCAACCCGGACAGGAAAGATGAGCAGTTCTTC
>TRBD1|TRBJ1-2|-|TRBV6-1
CASSGQGAAGYTF
TGTGCCAGCAGTGGACAGGGGGCTGCTGGCTACACCTTC
>-|TRBJ2-7|-|TRBV4-1
CASSLVPDSYEQYF
TGCGCCAGCAGCCTCGTACCAGACTCCTACGAGCAGTACTTC
>TRBD1|TRBJ2-7|-|TRBV7-2
CASSPPPGQGGAYEQYF
TGTGCCAGCAGCCCCCCCCCTGGACAGGGAGGAGCCTACGAGCAGTACTTC
>TRBD1|TRBJ2-7|few|TRBV27
CASTSWDRGHEQYF
TGTGCCAGCACCTCATGGGACAGGGGGCACGAGCAGTACTTC
>-|TRBJ1-4|-|TRBV10-3
CAISGSNIDTLNREKLFF
TGTGCCATCAGTGGGTCGAACATCGATACCCTCAATAGGGAAAAACTGTTTTTT
>-|TRBJ2-3|-|TRBV7-2
CASSWGDLRTQYF
TGTGCCAGCAGCTGGGGAGATTTAAGAACGCAGTATTTT
>-|TRBJ2-7|few|TRBV29-1
CSVGDYSSYEQYF
TGCAGCGTTGGAGACTACTCCTCCTACGAGCAGTACTTC
>-|TRBJ2-1|-|TRBV10-3
CAITSELGNEQFF
TGTGCCATCACATCCGAGCTCGGCAATGAGCAGTTCTTC
>-|TRBJ2-6|few|TRBV28
CASSSPTSISSGANVLTF
TGTGCCAGCAGTTCCCCTACATCCATCAGCTCTGGGGCCAACGTCCTGACTTTC
>TRBD2|TRBJ2-5|-|TRBV28
CASRKTSGRQETQYF
TGTGCCAGCAGAAAGACTAGCGGGAGGCAAGAGACCCAGTACTTC
>TRBD1|TRBJ1-1|-|TRBV30
CAWSTDRATEAFF
TGTGCCTGGAGCACGGACAGGGCTACTGAAGCTTTCTTT
>-|TRBJ1-2|-|TRBV6-6
CAIRDIAYGYTF
TGTGCCATCAGAGACATCGCCTATGGCTACACCTTC
>TRBD2|TRBJ2-7|-|TRBV28
CASSLGTSGRHEQYF
TGTGCCAGCAGTTTAGGGACTAGCGGGAGGCACGAGCAGTACTTC